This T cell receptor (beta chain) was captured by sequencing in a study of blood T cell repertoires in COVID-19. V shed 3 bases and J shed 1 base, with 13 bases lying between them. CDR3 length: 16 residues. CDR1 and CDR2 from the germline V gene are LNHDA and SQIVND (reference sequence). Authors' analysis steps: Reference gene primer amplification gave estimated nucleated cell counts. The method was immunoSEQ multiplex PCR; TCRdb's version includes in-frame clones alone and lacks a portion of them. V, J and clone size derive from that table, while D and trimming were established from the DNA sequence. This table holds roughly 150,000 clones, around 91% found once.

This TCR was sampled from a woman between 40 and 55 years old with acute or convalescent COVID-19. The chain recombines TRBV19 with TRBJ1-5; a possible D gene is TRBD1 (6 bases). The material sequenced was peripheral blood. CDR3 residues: CASSMGAIVSNQPQHF. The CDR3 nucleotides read TGTGCCAGTAGTATGGGGGCAATAGTCAGCAATCAGCCCCAGCATTTT.